This TCR beta chain was sequenced during a study of cytomegalovirus exposure and HLA in healthy donors. Findings and limits, study-wide: That first-cohort TCR clusters tended to co-occur in the 100 to 150 validation repertoires was found in a later analysis. Investigators reported approximately 170 TCR beta chains as tied to cytomegalovirus. Reports described diagnosis of cytomegalovirus status by the classifier as highly specific and sensitive.

There are 14 residues in the CDR3. Looked up from germline, CDR1 is SGHTA and CDR2 is FQGNSA. V gave up 0 bases and J gave up 4 bases; unmatched junction bases: 1. The donors were members of the validation cohort comprising about 130 subjects, separate from the roughly 650-subject first cohort. Concerning this clone: What it recognizes is unknown.

Some clones are missing from TCRdb's copy, which holds only in-frame ones; the method was immunoSEQ multiplex PCR. The data hold over 45,000 clones, with more than 75% observed a single time. This TCR was sampled from a man aged 18-30 years in good health and CMV-seronegative. V and J are TRBV7-2 and TRBJ2-5; 8 bases agree with TRBD1. The sample comprised PBMCs. Here the CDR3 DNA reads TGTGCCAGCAGCTTAGCCGGGACAGGAGAGACCCAGTACTTC. Its protein product is CASSLAGTGETQYF.